This T cell receptor (beta chain) derives from a study of spatial heterogeneity in lung cancer. Study background: Consistent detection of more beta-chain than alpha-chain sequences was observed.

Stated time point: sample taken at primary tumor resection. Unsorted samples of tumor, nontumor lung or frozen PBMC had their whole RNA sequenced. There were 75 or so donors, all of them untreated patients with early-stage non-small cell lung cancer. This clonotype has only a few counts. CDR3 length equals 11 residues. Germline V gene sequence: CDR1 GTSNPN, CDR2 SVGIG (reference sequence). V lost 2 bases to trimming and J lost 5 bases, with 4 bases between them. TCRdb ran MiXCR on the 5' RACE reads and lists one entry per CDR3 protein. The table has tens of thousands of distinct CDR3 sequences, 9.5% to 15% seen once; the top ten hold 35% to 50%.

The genes are TRBV30 and TRBJ1-3, with D unclear. The receptor was isolated from a male donor with early-stage non-small cell lung cancer. The material sequenced was PBMCs, taken at surgery. The CDR3 spells CAWSRRNTIYF. The CDR3 region has the DNA TGTGCCTGGAGTAGAAGAAACACCATATATTTT.